This TCR beta chain is drawn from a study of blood T cell repertoires in COVID-19. Generated by immunoSEQ multiplex PCR, the TCRdb table keeps only in-frame clones and is missing some. The sample includes a few hundred thousand clones, roughly 90% of them seen just once. With V trimmed by 4 bases and J by 2 bases, 6 bases remained unmatched. Germline-derived CDR1 and CDR2 are SGHNT and YYREEE (reference sequence). The CDR3 runs to 15 residues. The sequence derives from a woman aged 60-75 years who had recovered from COVID-19. The sample taken for sequencing was PBMCs or T cells enriched from blood (not recorded which). The chain recombines TRBV5-4 with TRBJ2-1; 7 bases align to TRBD1. The CDR3 loop reads CASSETGDPYNEQFF. The CDR3 bases are TGTGCCAGCAGCGAAACAGGGGATCCCTACAATGAGCAGTTCTTC.